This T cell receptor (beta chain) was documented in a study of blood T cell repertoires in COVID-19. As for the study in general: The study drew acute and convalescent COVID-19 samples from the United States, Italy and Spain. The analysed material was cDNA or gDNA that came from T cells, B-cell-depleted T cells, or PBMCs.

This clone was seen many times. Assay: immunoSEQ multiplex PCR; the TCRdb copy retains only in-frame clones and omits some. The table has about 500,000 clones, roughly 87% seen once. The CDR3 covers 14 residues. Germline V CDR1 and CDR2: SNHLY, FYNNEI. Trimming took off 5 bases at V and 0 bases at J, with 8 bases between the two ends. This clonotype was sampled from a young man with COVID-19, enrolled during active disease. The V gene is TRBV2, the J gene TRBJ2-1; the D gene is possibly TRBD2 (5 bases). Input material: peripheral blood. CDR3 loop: CASSLASSYNEQFF. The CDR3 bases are TGTGCCAGCAGTTTAGCGAGCTCCTACAATGAGCAGTTCTTC.